This paragraph covers one T cell receptor (beta chain) sequence. Its antigen is undetermined. Germline V gene data show CDR1 as SGHRS and CDR2 as YFSETQ. The V end lost 1 base, the J end lost 1 base, and 5 bases lay between the germline ends. There are 13 residues in the CDR3. The method was immunoSEQ multiplex PCR; TCRdb's version includes in-frame clones alone and lacks a portion of them. The profile covers approximately 76,000 clones, with approximately 88% appearing a single time and 13% taken by the ten largest. The sample comes from a study of OX40 agonist ivuxolimab in advanced cancers. Whole-study findings and limits: No determination was made of the antigen specificity of the expanded peripheral T cells. Relatively little clonal expansion, among the lowest observed, appeared in partial responders at 0.1-3.0 mg/kg.

The specimen comprised CD4+ or CD8+ T cells sorted from blood, sampled in a trial of the OX40 agonist ivuxolimab. This receptor was taken from an adult with an advanced solid tumor such as melanoma, head and neck, liver or kidney cancer. V gene TRBV5-1 combines with J gene TRBJ1-1; D not certain. The CDR3 nucleotides are TGCGCCAGCAGCTTGAACGAGAACACTGAAGCTTTCTTT. This translates into CASSLNENTEAFF.